This T cell receptor beta chain was retrieved from a study of T cell responses to AZD1222 COVID-19 vaccine. Study-wide results and limits: Vaccine-associated CD4 TCRs ranged over spike, dominating at 160-218 and 743-854. Only a handful of people who got AZD1222 tested seropositive at baseline.

The CDR3 is 13 residues long. Germline V CDR1 and CDR2: MDHEN, SYDVKM. The J segment lost 6 bases and the V segment lost 10 bases, leaving 9 bases of the junction unmatched. Clones were sequenced by immunoSEQ multiplex PCR, and TCRdb holds only the in-frame ones, with some missing. The sample records 75,000 to 95,000 clones, around 85% being singletons. Comment on this clone: Antigen unknown.

This clonotype originated in an adult who received the AZD1222 COVID-19 vaccine. The chain carries TRBV28 and TRBJ1-5; 7 bases are a match to TRBD1. This specimen was peripheral blood, taken 28 days after the second AZD1222 dose. The CDR3 sequence is CATNRGYTQPQHF. In DNA, the CDR3 is TGTGCCACCAACAGGGGTTACACTCAGCCCCAGCATTTT.